This TCR beta chain was captured by sequencing in a study of blood T cell repertoires in COVID-19. TCRdb's table, derived via immunoSEQ multiplex PCR, lists solely in-frame clones and lacks some. Here the sample spans 150,000 or so clones, about 85% being singletons. There are 12 residues in the CDR3. Trimming removed 3 bases from V and 6 bases from J, with 5 bases in between. Germline assignment: CDR1 SEHNR and CDR2 FQNEAQ (reference sequence). Sample: PBMCs or T cells enriched from blood (not recorded which). This clonotype was obtained from a woman between 40 and 50 years old who had been exposed to COVID-19. This rearrangement joins TRBV7-9 to TRBJ2-2; D remains ambiguous. The chain's CDR3 is CASSFSAGELFF. CDR3 sequence (DNA): TGTGCCAGCAGCTTTTCGGCCGGGGAGCTGTTTTTT.